Listed below are T cell receptor beta chains from one sample, sequenced in a study of shared clonotypes between healthy human individuals. Sequenced by immunoSEQ multiplex PCR; TCRdb stores in-frame clones only, minus some. There are approximately 740,000 clones in the sample; 74% occur only once, and less than 2% lies in the top ten. The source material was memory CD4+ T cells sorted from blood. Every receptor here comes from a woman in her 30s in good health. Each CDR3 is given with its conserved first and last residue. The D gene is left open where the match is weak.

D gene,CDR3 length,J gene,V gene,CDR3 protein
TRBD1,16,TRBJ2-7,TRBV4-1,CASSQLGKDREWEQYF
NA,15,TRBJ2-4,TRBV28,CASLRGGLAKNIQYF
TRBD1,17,TRBJ1-5,TRBV28,CASSPRQGVVGNQPQHF
NA,15,TRBJ2-6,TRBV5-1,CASSPGQTGANVLTF
TRBD1,15,TRBJ2-3,TRBV6-5,CASSETGGSADTQYF
NA,13,TRBJ1-2,TRBV2,CASSPGSDYGYTF
NA,19,TRBJ2-4,TRBV2,CASSRLGGFGGLAKNIQYF
NA,14,TRBJ2-2,TRBV10-1,CASTGMAGTGELFF
NA,14,TRBJ1-1,TRBV13,CASSTLGGNTEAFF
NA,11,TRBJ1-2,TRBV29-1,CSGGDNYGYTF
NA,14,TRBJ2-1,TRBV6-5,CASSYLGRKGEQFF
NA,13,TRBJ1-4,TRBV18,CASSSDGNEKLFF
NA,14,TRBJ2-3,TRBV30,CAWSPGRRSDTQYF
NA,13,TRBJ2-3,TRBV29-1,CSVFGFWDDTQYF
NA,14,TRBJ2-5,TRBV5-1,CASSFGDTQETQYF
TRBD1,13,TRBJ1-3,TRBV29-1,CSAGQGAGNTIYF
NA,15,TRBJ1-5,TRBV19,CASSGDGYSNQPQHF
NA,14,TRBJ1-4,TRBV28,CASSLNRIGLKLFF